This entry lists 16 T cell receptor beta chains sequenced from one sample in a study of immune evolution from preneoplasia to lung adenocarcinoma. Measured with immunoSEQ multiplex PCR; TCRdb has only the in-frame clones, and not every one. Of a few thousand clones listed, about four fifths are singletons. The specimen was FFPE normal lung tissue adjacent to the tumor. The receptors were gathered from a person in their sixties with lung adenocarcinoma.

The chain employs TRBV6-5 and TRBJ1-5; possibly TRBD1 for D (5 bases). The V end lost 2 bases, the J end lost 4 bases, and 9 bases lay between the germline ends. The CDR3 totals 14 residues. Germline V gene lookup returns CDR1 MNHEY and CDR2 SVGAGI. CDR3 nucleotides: TGTGCCAGCAGTTACGGGGCAGGGAATCAGCCCCAGCATTTT. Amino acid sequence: CASSYGAGNQPQHF.

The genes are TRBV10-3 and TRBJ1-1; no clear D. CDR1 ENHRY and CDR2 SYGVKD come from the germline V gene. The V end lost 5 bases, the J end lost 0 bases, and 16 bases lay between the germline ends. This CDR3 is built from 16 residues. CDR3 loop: CAISTGGSSLNTEAFF. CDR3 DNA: TGTGCCATCAGTACCGGCGGGTCCTCCTTGAACACTGAAGCTTTCTTT.

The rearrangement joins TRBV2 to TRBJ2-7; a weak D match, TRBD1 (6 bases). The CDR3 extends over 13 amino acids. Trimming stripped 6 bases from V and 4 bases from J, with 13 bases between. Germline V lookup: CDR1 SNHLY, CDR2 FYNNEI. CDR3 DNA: TGTGCCAGCAGCGACCTCAGGGGATACGAGCAGTACTTC. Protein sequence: CASSDLRGYEQYF.

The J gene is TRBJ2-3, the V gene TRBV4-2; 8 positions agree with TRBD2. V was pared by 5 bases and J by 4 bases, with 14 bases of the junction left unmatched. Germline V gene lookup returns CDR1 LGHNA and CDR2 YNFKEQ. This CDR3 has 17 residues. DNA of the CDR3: TGTGCCAGCAGCGAAACTGCCGGGACTAGAGGCCCAGATACGCAGTATTTT. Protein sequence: CASSETAGTRGPDTQYF.

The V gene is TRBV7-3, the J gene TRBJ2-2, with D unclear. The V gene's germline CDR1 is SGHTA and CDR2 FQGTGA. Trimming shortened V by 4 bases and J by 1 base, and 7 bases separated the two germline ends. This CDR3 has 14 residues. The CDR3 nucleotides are TGTGCCAGCAGCTCCTACCAGAACACCGGGGAGCTGTTTTTT. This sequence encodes CASSSYQNTGELFF.

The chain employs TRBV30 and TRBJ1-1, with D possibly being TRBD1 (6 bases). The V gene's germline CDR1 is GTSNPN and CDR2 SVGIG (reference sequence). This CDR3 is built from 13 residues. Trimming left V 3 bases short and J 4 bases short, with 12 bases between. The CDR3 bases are TGTGCCTGGAGGTGGGAGGGGGGCACTGAAGCTTTCTTT. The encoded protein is CAWRWEGGTEAFF.

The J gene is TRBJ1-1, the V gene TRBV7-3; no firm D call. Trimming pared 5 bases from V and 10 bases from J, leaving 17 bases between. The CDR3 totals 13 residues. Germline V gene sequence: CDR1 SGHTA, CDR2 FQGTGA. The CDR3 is CASSTQEGALAFF. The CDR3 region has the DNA TGTGCCAGCAGCACTCAGGAGGGCGCTCTAGCTTTCTTT.

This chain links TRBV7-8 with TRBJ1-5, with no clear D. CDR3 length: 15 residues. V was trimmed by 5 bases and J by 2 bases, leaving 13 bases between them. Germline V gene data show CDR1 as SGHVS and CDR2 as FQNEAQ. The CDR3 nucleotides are TGTGCCAGCAGCCCGGGAGGCCGGGGCAATCAGCCCCAGCATTTT. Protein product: CASSPGGRGNQPQHF.

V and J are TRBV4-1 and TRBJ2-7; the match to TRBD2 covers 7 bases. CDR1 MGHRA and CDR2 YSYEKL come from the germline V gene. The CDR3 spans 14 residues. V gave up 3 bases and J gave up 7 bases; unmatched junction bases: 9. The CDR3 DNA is TGCGCCAGCAGCCAGGCCGGGACTAACTGGGAGCAGTACTTC. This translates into CASSQAGTNWEQYF.

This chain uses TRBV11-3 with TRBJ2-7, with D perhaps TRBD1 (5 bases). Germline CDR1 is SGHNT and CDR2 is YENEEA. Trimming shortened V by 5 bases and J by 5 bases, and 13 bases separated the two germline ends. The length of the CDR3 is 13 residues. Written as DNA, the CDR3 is TGTGCCAGCAGCAGGGGAAGAATGAACGAGCAGTACTTC. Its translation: CASSRGRMNEQYF.

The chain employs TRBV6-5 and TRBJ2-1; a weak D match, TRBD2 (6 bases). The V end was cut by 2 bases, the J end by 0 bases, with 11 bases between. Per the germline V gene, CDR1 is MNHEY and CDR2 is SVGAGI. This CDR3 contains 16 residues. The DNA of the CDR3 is TGTGCCAGCAGTTACGCGGCGGGGAGCTCCTACAATGAGCAGTTCTTC. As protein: CASSYAAGSSYNEQFF.

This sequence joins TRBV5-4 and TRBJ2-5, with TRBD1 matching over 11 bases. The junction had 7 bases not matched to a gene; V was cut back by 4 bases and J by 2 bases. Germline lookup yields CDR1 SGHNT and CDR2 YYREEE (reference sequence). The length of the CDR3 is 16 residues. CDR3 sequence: CASSISRDRGQETQYF. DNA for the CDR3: TGTGCCAGCAGCATCTCCCGGGACAGGGGGCAAGAGACCCAGTACTTC.

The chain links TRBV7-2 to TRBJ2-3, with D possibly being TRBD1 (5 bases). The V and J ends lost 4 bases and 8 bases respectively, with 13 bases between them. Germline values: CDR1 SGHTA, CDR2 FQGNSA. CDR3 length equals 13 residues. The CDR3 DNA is TGTGCCAGCAGCTCGGAGCAGGGTGGTACGCAGTATTTT. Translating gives CASSSEQGGTQYF.

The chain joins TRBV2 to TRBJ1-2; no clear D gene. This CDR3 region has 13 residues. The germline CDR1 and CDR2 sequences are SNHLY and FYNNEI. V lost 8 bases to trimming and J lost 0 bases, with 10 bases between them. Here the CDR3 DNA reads TGTGCCAGCGGTACCAGAGCTAACTATGGCTACACCTTC. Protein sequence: CASGTRANYGYTF.

The CDR3 region is CASSQEGGQPQHF. The CDR3 DNA reads as TGCGCCAGCAGCCAAGAAGGCGGACAGCCCCAGCATTTT. This chain joins TRBV4-3 and TRBJ1-5; unclear D gene. The germline V gene encodes CDR1 LGHNA and CDR2 YSLEER. V shed 0 bases and J shed 7 bases, with 7 bases lying between them. The CDR3 contains 13 residues.

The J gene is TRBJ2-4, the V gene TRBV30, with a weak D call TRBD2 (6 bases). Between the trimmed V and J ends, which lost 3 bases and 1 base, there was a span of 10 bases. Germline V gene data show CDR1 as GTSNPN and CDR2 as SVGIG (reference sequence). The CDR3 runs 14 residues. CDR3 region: CAWSGSVAKNIQYF. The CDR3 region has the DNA TGTGCCTGGAGCGGGAGTGTGGCCAAAAACATTCAGTACTTC.